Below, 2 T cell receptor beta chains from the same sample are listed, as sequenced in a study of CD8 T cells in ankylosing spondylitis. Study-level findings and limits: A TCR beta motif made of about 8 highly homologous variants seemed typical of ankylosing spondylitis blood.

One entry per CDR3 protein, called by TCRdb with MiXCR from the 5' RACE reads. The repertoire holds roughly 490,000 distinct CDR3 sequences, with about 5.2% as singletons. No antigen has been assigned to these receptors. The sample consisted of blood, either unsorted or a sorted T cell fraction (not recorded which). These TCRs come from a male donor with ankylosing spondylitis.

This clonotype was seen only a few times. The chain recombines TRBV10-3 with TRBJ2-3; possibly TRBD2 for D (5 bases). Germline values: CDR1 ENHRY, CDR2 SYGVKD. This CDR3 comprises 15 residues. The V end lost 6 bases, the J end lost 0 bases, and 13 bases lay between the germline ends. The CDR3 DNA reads TGTGCCATCAGAGGACTTCAAGCTAGCACAGATACGCAGTATTTT. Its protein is CAIRGLQASTDTQYF.

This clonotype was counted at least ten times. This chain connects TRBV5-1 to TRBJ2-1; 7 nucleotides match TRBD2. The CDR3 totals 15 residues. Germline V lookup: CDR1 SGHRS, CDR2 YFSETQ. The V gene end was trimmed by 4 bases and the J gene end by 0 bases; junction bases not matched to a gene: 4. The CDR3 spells CASSVIAGSYNEQFF. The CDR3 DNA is TGCGCCAGCAGCGTCATAGCGGGCTCCTACAATGAGCAGTTCTTC.